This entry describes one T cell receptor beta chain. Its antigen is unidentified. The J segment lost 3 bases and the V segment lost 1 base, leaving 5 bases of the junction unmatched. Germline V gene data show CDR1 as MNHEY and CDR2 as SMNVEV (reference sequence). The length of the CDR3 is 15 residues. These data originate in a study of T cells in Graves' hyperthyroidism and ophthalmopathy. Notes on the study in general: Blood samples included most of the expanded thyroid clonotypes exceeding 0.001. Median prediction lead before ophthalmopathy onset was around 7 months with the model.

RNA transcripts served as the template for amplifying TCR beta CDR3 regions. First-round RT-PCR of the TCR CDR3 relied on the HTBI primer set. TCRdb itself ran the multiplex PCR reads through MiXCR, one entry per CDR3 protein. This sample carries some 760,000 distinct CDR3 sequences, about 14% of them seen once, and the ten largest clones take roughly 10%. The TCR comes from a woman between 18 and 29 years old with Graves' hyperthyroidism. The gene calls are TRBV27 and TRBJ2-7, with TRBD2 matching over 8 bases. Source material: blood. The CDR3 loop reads CASSLYGAGGYEQYF. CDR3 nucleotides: TGTGCCAGCAGTTTATATGGGGCGGGGGGCTACGAGCAGTACTTC.